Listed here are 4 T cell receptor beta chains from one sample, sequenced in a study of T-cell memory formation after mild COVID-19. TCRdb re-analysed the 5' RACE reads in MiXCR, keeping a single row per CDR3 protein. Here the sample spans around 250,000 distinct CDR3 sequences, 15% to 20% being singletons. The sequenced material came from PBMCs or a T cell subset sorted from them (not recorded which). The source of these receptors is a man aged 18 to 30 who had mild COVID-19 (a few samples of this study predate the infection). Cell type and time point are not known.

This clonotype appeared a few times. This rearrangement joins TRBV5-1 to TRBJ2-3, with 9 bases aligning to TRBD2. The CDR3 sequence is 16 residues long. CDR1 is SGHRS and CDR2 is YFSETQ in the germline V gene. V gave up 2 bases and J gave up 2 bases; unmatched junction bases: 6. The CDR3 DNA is TGCGCCAGCAGCTTCGGACTAGCGCGCCCCACAGATACGCAGTATTTT. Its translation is CASSFGLARPTDTQYF.

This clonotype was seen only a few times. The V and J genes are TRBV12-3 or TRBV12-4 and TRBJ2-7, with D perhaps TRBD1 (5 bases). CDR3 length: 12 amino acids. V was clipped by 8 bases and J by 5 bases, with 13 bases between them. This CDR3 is CASSRPGHEQYF. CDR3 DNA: TGTGCCAGCTCCCGTCCAGGGCACGAGCAGTACTTC.

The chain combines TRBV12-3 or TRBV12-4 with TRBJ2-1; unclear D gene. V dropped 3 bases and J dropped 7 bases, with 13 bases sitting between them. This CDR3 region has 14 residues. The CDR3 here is CASSLSSRWNEQFF. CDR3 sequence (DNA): TGTGCCAGCAGTTTGTCGAGTCGGTGGAATGAGCAGTTCTTC.

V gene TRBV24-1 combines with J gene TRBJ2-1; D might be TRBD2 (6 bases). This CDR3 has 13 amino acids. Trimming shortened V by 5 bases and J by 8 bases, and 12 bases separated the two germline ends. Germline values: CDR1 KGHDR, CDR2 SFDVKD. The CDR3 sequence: CATSGGARDEQFF. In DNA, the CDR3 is TGTGCCACCAGTGGCGGGGCCAGGGATGAGCAGTTCTTC.